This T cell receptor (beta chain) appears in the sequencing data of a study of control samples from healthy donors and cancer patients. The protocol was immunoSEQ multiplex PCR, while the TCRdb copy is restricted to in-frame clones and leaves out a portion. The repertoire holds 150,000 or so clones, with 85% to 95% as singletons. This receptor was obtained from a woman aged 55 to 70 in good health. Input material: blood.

CDR3: CASSRTLGNTIYF. CDR3 coding DNA: TGTGCCAGCAGTCGAACCCTTGGAAACACCATATATTTT. J is TRBJ1-3 and V is TRBV12-3 or TRBV12-4; D unclear. CDR3 length: 13 residues. V was pared by 5 bases and J by 3 bases, with 8 bases between.